The present entry profiles one TCR beta chain with its context. The repertoire was sequenced with immunoSEQ multiplex PCR; TCRdb's copy has only in-frame clones and lacks some. The sample shows about 310,000 clones, roughly 87% of them seen only once. The entry originates in a study of blood T cell repertoires in COVID-19. V was pared by 6 bases and J by 4 bases, with 13 bases of the junction left unmatched. The CDR3 has 16 amino acids. From germline, CDR1 is SEHNR and CDR2 FQNEAQ (reference sequence). The specimen sequenced was PBMCs or T cells enriched from blood (not recorded which). The sequence was collected from a woman younger than 30 who had recovered from COVID-19. V is TRBV7-9 and J is TRBJ2-5, with 8 bases lining up with TRBD1. The CDR3 protein is CASSSTGTGRLETQYF. CDR3 sequence (DNA): TGTGCCAGCAGTTCGACCGGGACAGGAAGGTTAGAGACCCAGTACTTC.